This T cell receptor (beta chain) was recorded in a study of control samples from healthy donors and cancer patients. CDR1 and CDR2 from the germline V gene are SGHDT and YYEEEE. The CDR3 is 15 amino acids. The V and J ends lost 4 bases and 0 bases respectively, with 11 bases between them. Data came from immunoSEQ multiplex PCR; TCRdb stores just in-frame clones and leaves some out. There are some 150,000 clones in the sample; around 96% occur only once, and approximately 1% lies in the top ten. The material sequenced was blood. The clonotype was recovered from a woman in her twenties or thirties in good health. The V and J genes are TRBV5-6 and TRBJ1-5, with D uncertain. For the CDR3, the DNA is TGTGCCAGCAGCCTAACGACCACTAGCAATCAGCCCCAGCATTTT. This gives the protein CASSLTTTSNQPQHF.